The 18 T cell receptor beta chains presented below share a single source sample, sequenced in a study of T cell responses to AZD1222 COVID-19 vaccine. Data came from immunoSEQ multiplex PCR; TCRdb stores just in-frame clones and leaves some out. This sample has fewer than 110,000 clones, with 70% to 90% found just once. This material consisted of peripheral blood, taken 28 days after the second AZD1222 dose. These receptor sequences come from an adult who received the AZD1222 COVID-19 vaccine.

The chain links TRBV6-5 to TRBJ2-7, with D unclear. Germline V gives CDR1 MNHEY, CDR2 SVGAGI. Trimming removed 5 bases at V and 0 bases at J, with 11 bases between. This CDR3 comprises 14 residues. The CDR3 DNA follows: TGTGCCAGCAGTCAGGCGTTGAGCTCCTACGAGCAGTACTTC. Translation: CASSQALSSYEQYF.

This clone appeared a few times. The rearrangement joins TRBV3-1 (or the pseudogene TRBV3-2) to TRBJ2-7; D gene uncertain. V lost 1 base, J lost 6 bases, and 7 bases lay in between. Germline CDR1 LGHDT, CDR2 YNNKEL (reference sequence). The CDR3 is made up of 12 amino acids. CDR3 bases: TGTGCCAGCAGCCAAGCCGGGTCCGAGCAGTACTTC. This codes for CASSQAGSEQYF.

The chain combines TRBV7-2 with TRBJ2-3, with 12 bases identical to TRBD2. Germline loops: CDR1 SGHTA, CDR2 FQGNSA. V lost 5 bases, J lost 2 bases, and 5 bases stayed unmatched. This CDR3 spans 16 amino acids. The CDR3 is CASSTGLAGITDTQYF. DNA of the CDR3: TGTGCCAGCAGCACAGGACTAGCGGGGATCACAGATACGCAGTATTTT.

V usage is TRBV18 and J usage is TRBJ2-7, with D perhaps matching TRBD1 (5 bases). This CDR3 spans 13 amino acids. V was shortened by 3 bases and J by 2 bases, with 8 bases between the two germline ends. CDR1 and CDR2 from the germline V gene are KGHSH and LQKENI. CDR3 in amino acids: CASSPSGTYEQYF. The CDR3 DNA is TGTGCCAGCTCACCCTCAGGGACCTACGAGCAGTACTTC.

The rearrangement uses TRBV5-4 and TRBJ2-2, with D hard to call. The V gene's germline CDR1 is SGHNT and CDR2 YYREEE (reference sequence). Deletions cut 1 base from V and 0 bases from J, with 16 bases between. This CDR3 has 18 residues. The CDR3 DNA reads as TGTGCCAGCAGCTTGAACCCAGCCCAACGCGCGAACACCGGGGAGCTGTTTTTT. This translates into CASSLNPAQRANTGELFF.

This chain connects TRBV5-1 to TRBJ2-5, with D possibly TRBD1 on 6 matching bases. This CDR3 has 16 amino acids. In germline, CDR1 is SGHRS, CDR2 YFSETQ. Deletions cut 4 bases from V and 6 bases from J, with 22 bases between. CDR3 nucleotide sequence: TGCGCCAGCAGCCCCCCGCCCAGGGGCGTCGGGAAGACCCAGTACTTC. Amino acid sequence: CASSPPPRGVGKTQYF.

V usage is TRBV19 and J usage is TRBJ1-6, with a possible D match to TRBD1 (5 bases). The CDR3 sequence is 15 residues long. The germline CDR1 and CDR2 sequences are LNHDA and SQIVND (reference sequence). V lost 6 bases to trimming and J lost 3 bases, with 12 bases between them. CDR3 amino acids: CASSPAGGYNSPLHF. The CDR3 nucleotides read TGTGCCAGTAGCCCCGCCGGGGGCTATAATTCACCCCTCCACTTT.

The DNA of the CDR3 is TGTGCCAGTAGGGACAGAGAAAATGAAAAACTGTTTTTT. Encoded protein: CASRDRENEKLFF. The rearrangement uses TRBV19 and TRBJ1-4; TRBD1 might be the D (6 bases). Germline CDR1 is LNHDA and CDR2 is SQIVND (reference sequence). The CDR3 is made up of 13 amino acids. Trimming left V 6 bases short and J 5 bases short, with 10 bases between. The full variable domain, completed using reference TRBV19 and TRBJ1-4, is DGGITQSPKYLFRKEGQNVTLSCEQNLNHDAMYWYRQDPGQGLRLIYYSQIVNDFQKGDIAEGYSVSREKKESFPLTVTSAQKNPTAFYLCASRDRENEKLFFGSGTQLSVL.

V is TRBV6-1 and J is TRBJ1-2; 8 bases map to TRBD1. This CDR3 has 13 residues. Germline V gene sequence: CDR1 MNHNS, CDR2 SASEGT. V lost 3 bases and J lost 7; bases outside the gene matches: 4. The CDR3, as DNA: TGTGCCAGCAGTGAGACACAGGGGGTTGGCTACACCTTC. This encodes CASSETQGVGYTF.

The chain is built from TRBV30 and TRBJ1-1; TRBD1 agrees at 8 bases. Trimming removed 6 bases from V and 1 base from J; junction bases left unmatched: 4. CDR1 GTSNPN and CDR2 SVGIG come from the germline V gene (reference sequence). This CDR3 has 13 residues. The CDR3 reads CACAGQGNTEAFF. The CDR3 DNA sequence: TGTGCCTGTGCCGGACAGGGGAACACTGAAGCTTTCTTT. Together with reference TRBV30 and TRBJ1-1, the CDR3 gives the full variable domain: SQTIHQWPATLVQPVGSPLSLECTVEGTSNPNLYWYRQAAGRGLQLLFYSVGIGQISSEVPQNLSASRPQDRQFILSSKKLLLSDSGFYLCACAGQGNTEAFFGQGTRLTVV.

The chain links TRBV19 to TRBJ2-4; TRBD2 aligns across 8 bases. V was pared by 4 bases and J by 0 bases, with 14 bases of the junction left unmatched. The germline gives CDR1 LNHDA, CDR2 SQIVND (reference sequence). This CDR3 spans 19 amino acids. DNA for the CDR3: TGTGCCAGTAGTAGATCGCGTAGCGGGGATATACTAGCCAAAAACATTCAGTACTTC. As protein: CASSRSRSGDILAKNIQYF.

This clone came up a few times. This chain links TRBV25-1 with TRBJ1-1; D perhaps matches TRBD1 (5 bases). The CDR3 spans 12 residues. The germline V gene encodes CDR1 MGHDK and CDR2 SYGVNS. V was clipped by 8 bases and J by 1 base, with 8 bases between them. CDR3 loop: CASRTQNTEAFF. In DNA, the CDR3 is TGTGCCAGCCGGACACAGAACACTGAAGCTTTCTTT. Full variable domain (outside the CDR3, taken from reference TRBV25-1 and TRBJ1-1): EADIYQTPRYLVIGTGKKITLECSQTMGHDKMYWYQQDPGMELHLIHYSYGVNSTEKGDLSSESTVSRIRTEHFPLTLESARPSHTSQYLCASRTQNTEAFFGQGTRLTVV.

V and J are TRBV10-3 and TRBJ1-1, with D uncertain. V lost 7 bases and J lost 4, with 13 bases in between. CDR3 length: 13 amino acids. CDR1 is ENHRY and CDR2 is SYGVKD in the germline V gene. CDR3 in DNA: TGTGCCATCACAGCGAGGGAGGGCACTGAAGCTTTCTTT. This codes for CAITAREGTEAFF.

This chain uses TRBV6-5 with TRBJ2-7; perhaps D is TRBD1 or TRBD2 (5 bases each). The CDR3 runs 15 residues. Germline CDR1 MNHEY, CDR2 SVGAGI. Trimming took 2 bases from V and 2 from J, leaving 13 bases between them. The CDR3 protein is CASSYEQPGPYEQYF. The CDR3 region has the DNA TGTGCCAGCAGTTACGAACAGCCGGGACCCTACGAGCAGTACTTC.

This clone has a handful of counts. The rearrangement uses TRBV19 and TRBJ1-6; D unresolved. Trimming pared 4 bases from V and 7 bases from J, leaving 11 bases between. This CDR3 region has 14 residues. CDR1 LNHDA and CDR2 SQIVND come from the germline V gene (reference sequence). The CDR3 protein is CASSNDGLNSPLHF. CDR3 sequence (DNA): TGTGCCAGTAGTAACGACGGACTAAATTCACCCCTCCACTTT.

CDR3 sequence reads: CASSLMGSGEKLFF. CDR3 sequence (DNA): TGTGCCAGCAGTTTAATGGGCAGTGGTGAAAAACTGTTTTTT. J is TRBJ1-4 and V is TRBV27; D is uncertain. Looked up from germline, CDR1 is MNHEY and CDR2 is SMNVEV (reference sequence). V lost 2 bases and J lost 7, with 11 bases in between. CDR3 length: 14 amino acids.

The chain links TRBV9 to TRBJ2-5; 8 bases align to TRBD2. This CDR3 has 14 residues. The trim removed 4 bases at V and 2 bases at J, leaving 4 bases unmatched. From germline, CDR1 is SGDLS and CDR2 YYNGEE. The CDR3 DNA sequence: TGTGCCAGCAGCTCTAGCGGGTGGCAAGAGACCCAGTACTTC. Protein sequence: CASSSSGWQETQYF.

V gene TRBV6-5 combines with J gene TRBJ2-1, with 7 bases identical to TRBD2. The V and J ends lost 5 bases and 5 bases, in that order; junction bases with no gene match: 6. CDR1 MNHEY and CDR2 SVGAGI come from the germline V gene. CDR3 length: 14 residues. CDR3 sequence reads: CASSRGDRNNEQFF. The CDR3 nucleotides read TGTGCCAGCAGTCGGGGGGACCGGAACAATGAGCAGTTCTTC.